This TCR beta chain was identified in a study of cytomegalovirus exposure and HLA in healthy donors. Across the whole study: The same platform was used for the 120 or so validation repertoires as for the approximately 630 first-cohort repertoires, as reported in a later analysis. Broader study findings: A later analysis found first-cohort TCR clusters tended to co-occur in the 130 or so validation repertoires. The classifier reportedly diagnosed cytomegalovirus status with high specificity and sensitivity. The investigators catalogued 164 TCR beta chains as cytomegalovirus-associated.

The germline V gene encodes CDR1 ENHRY and CDR2 SYGVKD. The V end was cut by 9 bases, the J end by 6 bases, with 15 bases between. CDR3 length equals 13 residues. There are a few counts of this clone. Its specificity is unknown. TCRdb's table, derived via immunoSEQ multiplex PCR, lists solely in-frame clones and lacks some. The sample yields about 65,000 clones, about 91% seen once. The receptor comes from a young woman in good health and CMV-seronegative. The chain is built from TRBV10-3 and TRBJ2-1; no firm D call. The specimen sequenced was PBMCs. The CDR3 DNA reads as TGTGCCATTTCCCCAACAGTTACCAATGAGCAGTTCTTC. This translates into CAISPTVTNEQFF.